The 25 T cell receptor beta chains listed next were all sequenced from one sample in a study of blood T cell repertoires in COVID-19 (dated by TCRdb to the early 2020s). The method was the immunoSEQ multiplex PCR assay. Held by TCRdb, this immuneACCESS table contains in-frame sequences only and omits some clones. Under half of the omission traces to an unresolved V gene where checked; the cause of the rest is unknown. This sample gives approximately 300,000 clones in total; around four fifths of them show up just once. About 1.2% of the sample rests with the top ten. Sequencing was done on a sample of peripheral blood. The source of these receptors is a woman between 45 and 65 years old with acute or convalescent COVID-19.

The chain carries TRBV5-4 and TRBJ2-5; D gene uncertain. Germline values: CDR1 SGHNT, CDR2 YYREEE (reference sequence). The CDR3 has 15 residues. V lost 0 bases, J lost 4 bases, and 13 bases lay in between. The CDR3 here is CASSLARQSVETQYF. CDR3 coding DNA: TGTGCCAGCAGCTTGGCCCGGCAGAGCGTAGAGACCCAGTACTTC.

V gene TRBV28 combines with J gene TRBJ1-2, with 7 bases lining up with TRBD1. Germline V lookup: CDR1 MDHEN, CDR2 SYDVKM. The CDR3 length is 13 residues. The ends lost 6 bases at V and 4 bases at J; junction bases unmatched: 5. Written as DNA, the CDR3 is TGTGCCAGCAGCCCTCGACAGGGCTATGGCTACACCTTC. Encoded protein: CASSPRQGYGYTF.

The gene calls are TRBV25-1 and TRBJ1-4; D is ambiguous. In germline, CDR1 is MGHDK, CDR2 SYGVNS. With 0 bases removed from V and 4 bases from J, the gap between germline ends came to 9 bases. CDR3 size: 15 residues. For the CDR3, the DNA is TGTGCCAGCAGTGAATACGGGTATATTAATGAAAAACTGTTTTTT. Its translation is CASSEYGYINEKLFF.

V and J are TRBV20-1 and TRBJ2-2; the match to TRBD1 covers 8 bases. Germline V gene data show CDR1 as DFQATT and CDR2 as SNEGSKA (reference sequence). The CDR3 has 14 residues. Unmatched junction bases numbered 3, after V lost 3 bases and J lost 3 bases. CDR3 bases: TGCAGTGCTAGTGACAGGGGTGACACCGGGGAGCTGTTTTTT. It is translated as CSASDRGDTGELFF.

This clone was observed a single time. The chain combines TRBV4-3 with TRBJ2-1; TRBD2 might be the D (6 bases). CDR1 and CDR2 (germline): LGHNA, YSLEER. Trimming removed 4 bases at V and 10 bases at J, with 14 bases between. This CDR3 contains 13 residues. This chain's CDR3 is CASSPRTGGEQFF. The CDR3 nucleotides are TGCGCCAGCAGCCCCCGGACCGGGGGAGAGCAGTTCTTC.

In DNA form, the CDR3 reads TGTGCCAGCAGCGGACTAGCGGGAGGTTCCGGGGAGCTGTTTTTT. It codes for CASSGLAGGSGELFF. This chain links TRBV11-1 with TRBJ2-2, with 14 bases identical to TRBD2. Germline loops: CDR1 SGHAT, CDR2 FQDESV (reference sequence). This CDR3 has 15 amino acids. The ends lost 5 bases at V and 6 bases at J; junction bases unmatched: 2.

The rearrangement links TRBV18 to TRBJ2-1; 10 nucleotides align to TRBD2. With 1 base clipped from V and 6 bases from J, the junction kept 9 bases outside the gene matches. Per germline, CDR1 KGHSH and CDR2 LQKENI. CDR3 size: 17 residues. CDR3 sequence (DNA): TGTGCCAGCTCACCACTCGCTAGCGGGAGCGGGGGCAATGAGCAGTTCTTC. It encodes CASSPLASGSGGNEQFF.

Concerning this clone: The junction departs from the called germline gene at one end, perhaps through a read error. The gene calls are TRBV5-1 and TRBJ2-1; maybe TRBD1 (5 bases). CDR1 and CDR2 from the germline V gene are SGHRS and YFSETQ. The length of the CDR3 is 14 residues. This CDR3 reads CASSQGNMYSEQFF. The CDR3, as DNA: TGCGCCAGCTCGCAGGGAAACATGTACAGTGAGCAGTTCTTC.

This chain connects TRBV12-5 to TRBJ1-2, with TRBD1 matching over 9 bases. Germline CDR1 is LGHNT and CDR2 is FRNRAP. V lost 2 bases, J lost 0 bases, and 7 bases stayed unmatched. This CDR3 is 17 amino acids long. CDR3 DNA sequence: TGTGCTAGTGGTTTGACGGGACAGGGACCCCCTAACTATGGCTACACCTTC. This encodes CASGLTGQGPPNYGYTF.

This rearrangement joins TRBV6-2 or TRBV6-3 to TRBJ2-7, with 11 bases that match TRBD1. The CDR3 contains 16 residues. The germline CDR1 and CDR2 sequences are MNHEY and SVGEGT. V lost 4 bases, J lost 2 bases, and 7 bases stayed unmatched. The CDR3 nucleotides read TGTGCCAGCAGTTCACGGACAGGGGGCTCCCCCTACGAGCAGTACTTC. Translated: CASSSRTGGSPYEQYF.

A note on this clone: This same CDR3 is encoded by further DNA sequences in the sample. CDR3 amino acids: CASSPPGGEQFF. The CDR3 coding sequence is TGTGCCAGCAGCCCTCCGGGAGGTGAGCAGTTCTTC. The chain employs TRBV3-1 (or the pseudogene TRBV3-2) and TRBJ2-1, with 7 bases aligning to TRBD2. Germline CDR1 LGHDT, CDR2 YNNKEL (reference sequence). CDR3 length: 12 amino acids. With V trimmed by 4 bases and J by 9 bases, 3 bases remained unmatched.

This clone turned up a few times. The J gene is TRBJ1-2, the V gene TRBV6-6; D ambiguous. The ends were cut back, 3 bases at V and 6 bases at J, with 14 bases in the middle. CDR1 and CDR2 from the germline V gene are MNHNY and SVGAGI (reference sequence). This CDR3 region has 14 residues. In nucleotides, the CDR3 is TGTGCCAGCAGTTATTACCCAGCCGGGAATGGCTACACCTTC. Its protein is CASSYYPAGNGYTF.

The gene calls are TRBV6-2 or TRBV6-3 and TRBJ2-7, with 11 bases fitting TRBD1. Germline V gene data show CDR1 as MNHEY and CDR2 as SVGEGT. V lost 2 bases to trimming and J lost 4 bases; unmatched junction nucleotides: 4. The CDR3 has 15 residues. The CDR3 DNA reads TGTGCCAGCAGTTACGGGGACAGGGGGACGTACGAGCAGTACTTC. Translated, it gives CASSYGDRGTYEQYF.

This clone showed up just once. The rearrangement joins TRBV30 to TRBJ2-7, with 9 bases identical to TRBD1. CDR3 length equals 13 residues. CDR1 is GTSNPN, CDR2 SVGIG, per germline (reference sequence). V trimming: 4 bases; J trimming: 4 bases; junction bases outside the gene matches: 5. CDR3 nucleotide sequence: TGTGCCTGGACCGGGACAGGGCCTTACGAGCAGTACTTC. Amino acids: CAWTGTGPYEQYF.

This chain connects TRBV19 to TRBJ1-2; D gene unclear. Looked up from germline, CDR1 is LNHDA and CDR2 is SQIVND (reference sequence). This CDR3 is built from 14 residues. V lost 4 bases and J lost 1, with 10 bases in between. As DNA, the CDR3 is TGTGCCAGTAGTAGTCAGCCGGGTAACTATGGCTACACCTTC. Its protein product is CASSSQPGNYGYTF.

About this clone: This CDR3 is also generated by other DNA sequences in the sample. The chain is built from TRBV2 and TRBJ2-5, with D unresolved. This CDR3 region has 10 residues. Germline lookup yields CDR1 SNHLY and CDR2 FYNNEI. The ends were cut back, 5 bases at V and 5 bases at J, with 3 bases in the middle. This CDR3 is CASSRETQYF. Here the CDR3 DNA reads TGTGCCAGCAGTCGGGAGACCCAGTACTTC.

The chain has TRBV27 and TRBJ2-7; D is unresolved. V lost 4 bases and J 4 bases, leaving 11 bases between the germline ends. CDR1 and CDR2 from the germline V gene are MNHEY and SMNVEV (reference sequence). The CDR3 extends over 13 amino acids. CDR3 amino acids: CASSSFPGYEQYV. The CDR3 coding sequence is TGTGCCAGCAGTTCTTTCCCCGGGTACGAGCAGTACGTC.

The genes are TRBV5-1 and TRBJ1-2; D is possibly TRBD1 (6 bases). Germline values: CDR1 SGHRS, CDR2 YFSETQ. This CDR3 spans 13 amino acids. Trimming pared 4 bases from V and 5 bases from J, leaving 12 bases between. This CDR3 is CASSPPQGYGYTF. The CDR3 coding sequence is TGCGCCAGCAGCCCTCCACAGGGATATGGCTACACCTTC.

V gene TRBV5-5 combines with J gene TRBJ2-5; D is undetermined. Trimming pared 4 bases from V and 5 bases from J, leaving 15 bases between. Germline loops: CDR1 SGHKS, CDR2 YYEKEE (reference sequence). The length of the CDR3 is 14 residues. The CDR3 DNA sequence: TGTGCCAGCAGCCCCCGGTCGGTAACGGAGACCCAGTACTTC. It encodes CASSPRSVTETQYF.

V usage is TRBV7-2 and J usage is TRBJ1-5; 8 bases match TRBD1. CDR1 SGHTA and CDR2 FQGNSA come from the germline V gene. V shed 3 bases, J shed 7 bases, and the junction held 5 bases outside the gene matches. CDR3 length equals 14 residues. The CDR3, as DNA: TGTGCCAGCAGCTTGACAGGGGACGGGCAGCCCCAGCATTTT. Protein sequence: CASSLTGDGQPQHF.

J is TRBJ1-4 and V is TRBV30, with D maybe TRBD1 (5 bases). V was cut by 3 bases and J by 0 bases, with 11 bases left in between. The CDR3 consists of 15 residues. Germline-derived CDR1 and CDR2 are GTSNPN and SVGIG (reference sequence). CDR3 nucleotide sequence: TGTGCCTGGAGGGGAAAGGGGTCAACTAATGAAAAACTGTTTTTT. Protein: CAWRGKGSTNEKLFF.

The rearrangement links TRBV6-5 to TRBJ2-2; TRBD2 is a possible D gene (6 bases). V was cut by 1 base and J by 6 bases, with 6 bases left in between. This CDR3 contains 13 residues. CDR1 is MNHEY, CDR2 SVGAGI, per germline. CDR3 sequence: CASSYWRAGELFF. The CDR3 DNA reads as TGTGCCAGCAGTTACTGGAGGGCCGGGGAGCTGTTTTTT.

This chain uses TRBV6-2 or TRBV6-3 with TRBJ2-3, with 12 bases lining up with TRBD2. Unmatched junction bases numbered 8, after V lost 5 bases and J lost 2 bases. In germline, CDR1 is MNHEY, CDR2 SVGEGT. This CDR3 comprises 17 residues. In nucleotides, the CDR3 is TGTGCCAGCAGTCTTAGGACTAGCGGGATAAACACAGATACGCAGTATTTT. Encoded protein: CASSLRTSGINTDTQYF.

As DNA, the CDR3 is TGTGCCAGCTCTGGGGGCGCGGGTGAAAAACTGTTTTTT. This encodes CASSGGAGEKLFF. The V gene is TRBV18, the J gene TRBJ1-4, with D tentatively TRBD1 (6 bases). The germline gives CDR1 KGHSH, CDR2 LQKENI. This CDR3 comprises 13 residues. Trimming pared 6 bases from V and 7 bases from J, leaving 12 bases between.

The chain carries TRBV7-9 and TRBJ1-1, with 7 nucleotides matching TRBD1. The CDR3 spans 13 residues. The germline V gene encodes CDR1 SEHNR and CDR2 FQNEAQ (reference sequence). J lost 3 bases, V lost 7 bases, and 5 bases had no gene match. The chain's CDR3 is CASTETGDTEAFF. DNA of the CDR3: TGTGCCAGCACCGAAACAGGGGACACTGAAGCTTTCTTT.